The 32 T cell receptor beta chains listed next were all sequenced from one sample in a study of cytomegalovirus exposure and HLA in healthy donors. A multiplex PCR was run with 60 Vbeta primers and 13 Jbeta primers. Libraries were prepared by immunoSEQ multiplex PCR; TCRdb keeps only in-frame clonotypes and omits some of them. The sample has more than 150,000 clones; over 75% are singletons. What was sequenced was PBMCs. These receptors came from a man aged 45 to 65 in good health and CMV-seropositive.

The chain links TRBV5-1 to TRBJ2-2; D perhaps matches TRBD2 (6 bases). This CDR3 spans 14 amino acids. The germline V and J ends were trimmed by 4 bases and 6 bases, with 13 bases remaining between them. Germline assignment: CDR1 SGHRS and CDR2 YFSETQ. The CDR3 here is CASSPLGGAGELFF. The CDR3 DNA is TGCGCCAGCAGCCCGCTGGGGGGAGCCGGGGAGCTGTTTTTT.

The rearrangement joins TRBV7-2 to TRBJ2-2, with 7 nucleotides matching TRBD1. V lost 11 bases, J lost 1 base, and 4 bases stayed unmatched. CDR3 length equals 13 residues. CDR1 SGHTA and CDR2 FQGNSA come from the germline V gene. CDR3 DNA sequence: TGTGCCGGACGGACAGGGAACACCGGGGAGCTGTTTTTT. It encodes CAGRTGNTGELFF.

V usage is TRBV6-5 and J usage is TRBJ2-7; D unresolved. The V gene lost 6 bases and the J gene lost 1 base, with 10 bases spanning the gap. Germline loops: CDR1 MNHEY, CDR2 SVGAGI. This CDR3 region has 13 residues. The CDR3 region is CASSPPGSYEQYF. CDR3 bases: TGTGCCAGCAGCCCCCCCGGTTCCTACGAGCAGTACTTC.

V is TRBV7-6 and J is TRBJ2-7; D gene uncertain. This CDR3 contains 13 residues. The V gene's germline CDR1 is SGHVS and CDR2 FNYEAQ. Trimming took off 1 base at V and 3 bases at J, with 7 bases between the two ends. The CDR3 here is CASSLGANYEQYF. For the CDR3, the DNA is TGTGCCAGCAGCTTAGGTGCTAACTACGAGCAGTACTTC.

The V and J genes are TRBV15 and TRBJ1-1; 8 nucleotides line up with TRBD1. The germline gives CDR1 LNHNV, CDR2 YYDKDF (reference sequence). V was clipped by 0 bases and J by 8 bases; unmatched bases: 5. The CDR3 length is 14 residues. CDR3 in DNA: TGTGCCACCAGCAGAGACCCCTCAGGGGGCGAAGCTTTCTTT. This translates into CATSRDPSGGEAFF.

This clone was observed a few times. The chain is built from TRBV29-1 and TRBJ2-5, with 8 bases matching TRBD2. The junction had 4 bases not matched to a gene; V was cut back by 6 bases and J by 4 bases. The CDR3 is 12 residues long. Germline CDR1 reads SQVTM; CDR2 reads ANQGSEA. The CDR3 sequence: CSVAGTRETQYF. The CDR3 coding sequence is TGCAGCGTGGCCGGGACTAGAGAGACCCAGTACTTC.

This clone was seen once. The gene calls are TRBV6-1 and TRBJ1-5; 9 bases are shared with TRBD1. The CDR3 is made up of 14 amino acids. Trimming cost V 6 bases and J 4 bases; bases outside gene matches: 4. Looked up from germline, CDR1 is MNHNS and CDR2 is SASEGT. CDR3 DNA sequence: TGTGCCAGCAGGAACAGGGGGCCGAATCAGCCCCAGCATTTT. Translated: CASRNRGPNQPQHF.

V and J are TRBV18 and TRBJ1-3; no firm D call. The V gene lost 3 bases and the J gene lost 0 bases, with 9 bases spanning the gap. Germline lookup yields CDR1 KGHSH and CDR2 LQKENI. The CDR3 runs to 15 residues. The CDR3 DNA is TGTGCCAGCTCACCCGGCGGAAACTCTGGAAACACCATATATTTT. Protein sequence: CASSPGGNSGNTIYF.

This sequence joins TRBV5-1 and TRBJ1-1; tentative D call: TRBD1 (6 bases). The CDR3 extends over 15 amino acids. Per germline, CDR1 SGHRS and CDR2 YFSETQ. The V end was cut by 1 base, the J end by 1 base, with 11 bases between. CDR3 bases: TGCGCCAGCAGCTTGCGAGGGGGTTCGAACACTGAAGCTTTCTTT. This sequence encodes CASSLRGGSNTEAFF.

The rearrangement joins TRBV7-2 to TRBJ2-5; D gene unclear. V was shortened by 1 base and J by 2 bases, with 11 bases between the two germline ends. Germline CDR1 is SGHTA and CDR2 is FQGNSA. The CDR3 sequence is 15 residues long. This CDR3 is CASSLVGGLQETQYF. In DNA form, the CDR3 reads TGTGCCAGCAGCTTAGTCGGCGGTTTGCAAGAGACCCAGTACTTC.

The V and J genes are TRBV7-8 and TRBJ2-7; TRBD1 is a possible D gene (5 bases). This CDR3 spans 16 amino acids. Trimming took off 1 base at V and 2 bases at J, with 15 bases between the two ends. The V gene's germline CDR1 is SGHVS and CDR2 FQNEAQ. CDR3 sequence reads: CASSLDRQYQAYEQYF. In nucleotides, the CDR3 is TGTGCCAGCAGCTTAGACAGGCAGTACCAAGCCTACGAGCAGTACTTC.

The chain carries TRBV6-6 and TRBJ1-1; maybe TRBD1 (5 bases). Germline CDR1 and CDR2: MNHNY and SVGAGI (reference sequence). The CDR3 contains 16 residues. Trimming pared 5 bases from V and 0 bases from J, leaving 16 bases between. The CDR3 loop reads CASSTGRGVVNTEAFF. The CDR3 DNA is TGTGCCAGCAGTACGGGACGGGGGGTTGTGAACACTGAAGCTTTCTTT.

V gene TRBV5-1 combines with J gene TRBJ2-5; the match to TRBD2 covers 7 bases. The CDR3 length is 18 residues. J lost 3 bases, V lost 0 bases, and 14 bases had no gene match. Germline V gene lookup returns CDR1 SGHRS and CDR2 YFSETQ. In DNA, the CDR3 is TGCGCCAGCAGCTTGGCCTCCCTGGGCGGGGGAGCGAAAGAGACCCAGTACTTC. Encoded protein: CASSLASLGGGAKETQYF. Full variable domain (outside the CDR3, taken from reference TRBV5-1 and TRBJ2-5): KAGVTQTPRYLIKTRGQQVTLSCSPISGHRSVSWYQQTPGQGLQFLFEYFSETQRNKGNFPGRFSGRQFSNSRSEMNVSTLELGDSALYLCASSLASLGGGAKETQYFGPGTRLLVL.

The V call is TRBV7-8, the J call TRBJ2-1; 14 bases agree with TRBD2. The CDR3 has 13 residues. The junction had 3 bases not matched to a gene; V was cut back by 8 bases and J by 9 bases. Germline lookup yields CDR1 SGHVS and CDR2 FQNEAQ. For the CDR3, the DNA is TGTGCCAGCGGACTAGCGGGAGGCAGTGAGCAGTTCTTC. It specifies CASGLAGGSEQFF.

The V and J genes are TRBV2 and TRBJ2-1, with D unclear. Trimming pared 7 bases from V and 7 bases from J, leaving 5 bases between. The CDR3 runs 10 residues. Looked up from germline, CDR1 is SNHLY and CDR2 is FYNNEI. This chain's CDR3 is CASTANEQFF. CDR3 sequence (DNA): TGTGCCAGCACTGCGAATGAGCAGTTCTTC. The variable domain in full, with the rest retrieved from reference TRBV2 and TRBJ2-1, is EPEVTQTPSHQVTQMGQEVILRCVPISNHLYFYWYRQILGQKVEFLVSFYNNEISEKSEIFDDQFSVERPDGSNFTLKIRSTKLEDSAMYFCASTANEQFFGPGTRLTVL.

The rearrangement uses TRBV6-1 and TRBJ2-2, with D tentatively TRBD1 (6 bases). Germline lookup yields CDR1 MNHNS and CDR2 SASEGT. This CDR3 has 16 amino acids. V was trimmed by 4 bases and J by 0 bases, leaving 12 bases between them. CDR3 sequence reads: CASSGGTYANTGELFF. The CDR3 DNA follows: TGTGCCAGCAGTGGGGGGACATACGCGAACACCGGGGAGCTGTTTTTT.

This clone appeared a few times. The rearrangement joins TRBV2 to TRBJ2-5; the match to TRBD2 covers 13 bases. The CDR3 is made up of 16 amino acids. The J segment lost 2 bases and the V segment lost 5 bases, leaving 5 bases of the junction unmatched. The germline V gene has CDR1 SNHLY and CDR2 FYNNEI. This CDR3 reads CASSLLGLAGQETQYF. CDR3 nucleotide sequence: TGTGCCAGCAGTTTACTGGGACTAGCGGGACAAGAGACCCAGTACTTC.

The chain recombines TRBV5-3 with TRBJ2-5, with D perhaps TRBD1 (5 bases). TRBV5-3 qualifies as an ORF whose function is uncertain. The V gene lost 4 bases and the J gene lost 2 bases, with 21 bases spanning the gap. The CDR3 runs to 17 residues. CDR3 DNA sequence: TGTGCCAGAAGCCAAACCCGACAGACGGATTTACAAGAGACCCAGTACTTC. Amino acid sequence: CARSQTRQTDLQETQYF.

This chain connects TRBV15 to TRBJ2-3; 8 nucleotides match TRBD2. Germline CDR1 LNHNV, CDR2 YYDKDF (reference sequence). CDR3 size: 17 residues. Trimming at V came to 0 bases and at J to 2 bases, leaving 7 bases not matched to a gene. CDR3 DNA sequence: TGTGCCACCAGCAGAGACCGGACTAGCTCGTACACAGATACGCAGTATTTT. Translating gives CATSRDRTSSYTDTQYF.

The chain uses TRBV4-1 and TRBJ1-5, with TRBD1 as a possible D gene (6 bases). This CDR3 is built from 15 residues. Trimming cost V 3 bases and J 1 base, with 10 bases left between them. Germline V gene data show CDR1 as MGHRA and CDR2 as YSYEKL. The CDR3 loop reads CASSQGHLSNQPQHF. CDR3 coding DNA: TGCGCCAGCAGCCAGGGACATTTAAGCAATCAGCCCCAGCATTTT.

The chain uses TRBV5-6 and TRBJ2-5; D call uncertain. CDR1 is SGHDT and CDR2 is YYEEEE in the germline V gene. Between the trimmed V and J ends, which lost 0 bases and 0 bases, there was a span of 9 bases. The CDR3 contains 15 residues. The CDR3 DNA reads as TGTGCCAGCAGCTTGGTTTCGCGTTACCAAGAGACCCAGTACTTC. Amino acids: CASSLVSRYQETQYF.

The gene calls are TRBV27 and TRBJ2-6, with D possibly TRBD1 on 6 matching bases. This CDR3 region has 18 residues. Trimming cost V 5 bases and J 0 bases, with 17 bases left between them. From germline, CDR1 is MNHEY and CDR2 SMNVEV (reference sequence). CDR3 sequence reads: CASSPKFHRDSGANVLTF. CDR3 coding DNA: TGTGCCAGCAGTCCCAAATTCCACAGGGACTCTGGGGCCAACGTCCTGACTTTC.

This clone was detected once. The CDR3 here is CASSPDSGRAQYF. The CDR3 region has the DNA TGTGCCAGCAGTCCCGATAGCGGGAGGGCCCAGTATTTT. The rearrangement links TRBV2 to TRBJ2-3; 11 positions agree with TRBD2. The V gene's germline CDR1 is SNHLY and CDR2 FYNNEI. J gave up 12 bases and V 5 bases, and 7 bases lay outside the gene matches. The CDR3 runs to 13 residues.

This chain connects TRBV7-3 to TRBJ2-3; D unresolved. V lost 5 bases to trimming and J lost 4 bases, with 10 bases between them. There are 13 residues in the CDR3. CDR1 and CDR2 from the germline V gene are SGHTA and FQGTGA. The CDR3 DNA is TGTGCCAGCAGCGTCGGTGCCCCAGATACGCAGTATTTT. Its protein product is CASSVGAPDTQYF.

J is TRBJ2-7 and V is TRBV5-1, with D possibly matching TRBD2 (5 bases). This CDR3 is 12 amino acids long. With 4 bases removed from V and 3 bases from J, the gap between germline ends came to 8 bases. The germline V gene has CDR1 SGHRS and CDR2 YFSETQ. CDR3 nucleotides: TGCGCCAGCAGCCAACGGGACTACGAGCAGTACTTC. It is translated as CASSQRDYEQYF.

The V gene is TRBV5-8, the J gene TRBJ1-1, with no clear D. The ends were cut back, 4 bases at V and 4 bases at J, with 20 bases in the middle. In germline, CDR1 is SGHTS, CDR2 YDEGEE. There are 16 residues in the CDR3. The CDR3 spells CASSVRLGSGSTEAFF. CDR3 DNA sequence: TGTGCCAGCAGCGTACGTCTAGGCTCGGGGAGCACTGAAGCTTTCTTT.

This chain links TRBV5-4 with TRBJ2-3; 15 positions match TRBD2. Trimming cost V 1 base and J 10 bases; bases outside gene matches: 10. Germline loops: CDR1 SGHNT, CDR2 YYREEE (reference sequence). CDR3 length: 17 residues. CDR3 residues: CASSLRVLGLAGGAQYF. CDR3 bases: TGTGCCAGCAGCTTGCGGGTTTTGGGACTAGCGGGAGGCGCGCAGTATTTT.

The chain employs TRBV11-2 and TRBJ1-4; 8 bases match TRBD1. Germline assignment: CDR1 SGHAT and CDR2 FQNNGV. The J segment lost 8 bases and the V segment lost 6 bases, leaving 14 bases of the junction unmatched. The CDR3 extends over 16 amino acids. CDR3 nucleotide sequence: TGTGCCAGCAGTGGCGCGACAGGGGCCGGGGGGGAAAAACTGTTTTTT. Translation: CASSGATGAGGEKLFF.

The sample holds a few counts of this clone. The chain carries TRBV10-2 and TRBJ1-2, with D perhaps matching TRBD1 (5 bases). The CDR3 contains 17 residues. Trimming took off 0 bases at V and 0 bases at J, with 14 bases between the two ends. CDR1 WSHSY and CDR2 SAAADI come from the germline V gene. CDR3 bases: TGCGCCAGCAGTGAGTCCCCACTGGGGCTAGCTAACTATGGCTACACCTTC. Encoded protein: CASSESPLGLANYGYTF.

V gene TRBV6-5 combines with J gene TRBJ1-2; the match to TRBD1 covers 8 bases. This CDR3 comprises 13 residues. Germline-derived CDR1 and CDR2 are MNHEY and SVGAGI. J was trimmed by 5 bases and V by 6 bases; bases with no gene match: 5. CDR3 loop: CASRKTGDYGYTF. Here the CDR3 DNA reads TGTGCCAGCAGAAAGACAGGGGATTATGGCTACACCTTC.

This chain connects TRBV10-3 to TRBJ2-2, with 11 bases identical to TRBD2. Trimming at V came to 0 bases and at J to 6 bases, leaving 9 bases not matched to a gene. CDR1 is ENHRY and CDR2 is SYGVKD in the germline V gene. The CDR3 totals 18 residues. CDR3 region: CAISESPLAGGSAGELFF. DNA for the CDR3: TGTGCCATCAGTGAGTCGCCGCTAGCGGGAGGAAGTGCCGGGGAGCTGTTTTTT.

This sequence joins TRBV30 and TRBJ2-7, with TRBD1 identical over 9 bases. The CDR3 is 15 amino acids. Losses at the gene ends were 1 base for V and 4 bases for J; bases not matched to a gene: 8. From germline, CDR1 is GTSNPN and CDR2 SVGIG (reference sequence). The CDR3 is CAWSAPGTGRYEQYF. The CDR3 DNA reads TGTGCCTGGAGTGCCCCCGGGACAGGGAGGTACGAGCAGTACTTC. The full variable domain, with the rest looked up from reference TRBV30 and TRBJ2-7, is SQTIHQWPATLVQPVGSPLSLECTVEGTSNPNLYWYRQAAGRGLQLLFYSVGIGQISSEVPQNLSASRPQDRQFILSSKKLLLSDSGFYLCAWSAPGTGRYEQYFGPGTRLTVT.